Listed below are T cell receptor beta chains from one sample, sequenced in a study of blood T cells in healthy people across ages. From the 5' RACE reads, TCRdb called clonotypes with MiXCR, one entry per CDR3 protein. Here the sample spans approximately 800,000 distinct CDR3 sequences, approximately 59% being singletons. The material sequenced was blood. The receptors here all came from a man between 25 and 39 years old in good health. Both conserved end residues are part of each CDR3. D genes are given only for firm matches. Only part of the rows carry a size: once, few, many, or a class if the clone is expanded.

CDR3aa,CDR3nt,j_gene,d_gene,abundance,v_gene
CASSYESGTASLSGANVLTF,TGTGCCAGCAGTTACGAATCCGGGACAGCTTCTCTCTCTGGGGCCAACGTCCTGACTTTC,TRBJ2-6,TRBD1,.,TRBV6-2/TRBV6-3
CASSPGQGIYQPQHF,TGTGCCAGCAGCCCGGGGCAGGGGATATATCAGCCCCAGCATTTT,TRBJ1-5,.,.,TRBV11-2
CASSLGAGTGFEQYF,TGTGCTAGCAGCTTAGGCGCAGGGACAGGCTTTGAGCAGTACTTC,TRBJ2-5,TRBD1,.,TRBV7-7
CSASKPLGYGYTF,TGCAGTGCTAGTAAACCCCTAGGCTATGGCTACACCTTC,TRBJ1-2,.,.,TRBV20-1
CASSLGADTQYF,TGTGCCAGCAGCCTAGGGGCAGATACGCAGTATTTT,TRBJ2-3,.,many,TRBV7-3
CASRGGRGQPQHF,TGTGCCAGCAGGGGGGGGAGGGGACAGCCCCAGCATTTT,TRBJ1-5,.,once,TRBV12-3/TRBV12-4
CASSLKQETDTQYF,TGTGCCAGCAGCTTAAAACAGGAAACAGATACGCAGTATTTT,TRBJ2-3,.,.,TRBV7-3
CAIRETSGGPYEQYF,TGTGCCATCAGGGAGACTAGCGGGGGCCCCTACGAGCAGTACTTC,TRBJ2-7,TRBD2,.,TRBV10-3
CASSEISAGPDTQYF,TGTGCCAGCAGTGAAATAAGCGCAGGTCCAGATACGCAGTATTTT,TRBJ2-3,.,.,TRBV6-1
CASSQATGVGNEQFF,TGCGCCAGCAGCCAGGCCACGGGGGTGGGTAATGAGCAGTTCTTC,TRBJ2-1,.,few,TRBV4-3
CASSPSGGDYEQYF,TGTGCCAGCTCCCCGTCGGGGGGAGACTACGAGCAGTACTTC,TRBJ2-7,TRBD2,few,TRBV9
CASSQDWSGAHTQYF,TGCGCCAGCAGCCAAGACTGGTCGGGAGCTCATACGCAGTATTTT,TRBJ2-3,.,.,TRBV4-3
CASRRGQSLLYSYTF,TGTGCCAGTCGGCGCGGACAGAGCCTTCTCTATAGCTACACCTTC,TRBJ1-2,.,few,TRBV27
CTPWVANEQFF,TGCACCCCGTGGGTAGCCAATGAGCAGTTCTTC,TRBJ2-1,.,.,TRBV29-1
CASSFQPGTGYEQYF,TGTGCCAGCAGTTTCCAGCCCGGGACAGGCTACGAGCAGTACTTC,TRBJ2-7,TRBD1,.,TRBV6-5
CASISLTGGYNEQFF,TGTGCCAGCATCTCCCTAACGGGGGGATACAATGAGCAGTTCTTC,TRBJ2-1,TRBD2,.,TRBV7-9
CASSKDGLGGGEIEKLFF,TGTGCCAGCAGCAAAGACGGCCTCGGAGGGGGAGAGATTGAAAAACTGTTTTTT,TRBJ1-4,.,.,TRBV21-1
CASTGGSEETQYF,TGTGCCAGCACCGGGGGCTCAGAGGAGACCCAGTACTTC,TRBJ2-5,.,.,TRBV9
CSVEDPGGNNEQFF,TGCAGCGTTGAAGATCCCGGCGGGAACAATGAGCAGTTCTTC,TRBJ2-1,.,.,TRBV29-1
CASSFLTYEQYF,TGTGCCAGCAGTTTTCTTACCTACGAGCAGTACTTC,TRBJ2-7,.,.,TRBV28
CASSYGFQEFYNEQFF,TGTGCCAGCAGTTACGGGTTCCAGGAGTTCTACAATGAGCAGTTCTTC,TRBJ2-1,.,.,TRBV6-2/TRBV6-3
CASREGFRPGAKNIQYF,TGTGCCAGCAGGGAGGGTTTCAGGCCAGGGGCCAAAAACATTCAGTACTTC,TRBJ2-4,.,few,TRBV25-1
CASSPNGQGAGETQYF,TGTGCCAGCAGCCCGAACGGACAGGGGGCAGGAGAGACCCAGTACTTC,TRBJ2-5,TRBD1,.,TRBV7-2
CSAGENRAETQYF,TGCAGTGCGGGAGAAAATCGGGCGGAGACCCAGTACTTC,TRBJ2-5,.,few,TRBV20-1
CASSFGHGGSYEQYF,TGTGCCAGCAGCTTTGGACACGGAGGATCCTACGAGCAGTACTTC,TRBJ2-7,.,.,TRBV7-2
CSARVATGGLRETQYF,TGCAGTGCTAGAGTAGCAACGGGGGGCCTCCGGGAGACCCAGTACTTC,TRBJ2-5,.,.,TRBV20-1